The clone carrying this T cell receptor (beta chain) was counted at least ten times. These data belong to a study of low-dose radiotherapy and immunotherapy resistance in tumors. Study at large: Daily intake of oral aspirin 300 mg by patients lasted four cycles and began on cycle 1 day 1.

The CDR3 contains 12 residues. Germline trimming cut 4 bases from V and 12 bases from J; bases unmatched to any gene: 9. Germline CDR1 is DFQATT and CDR2 is SNEGSKA (reference sequence). Stated time point: after trial treatment. Documented treatment: LDRT plus nivolumab, ipilimumab, low-dose cyclophosphamide and aspirin (RACIN trial). cDNA synthesis used a TRAV/TRBV-specific primer set for both chains. The authors ran 15 to 25 PCR cycles to amplify TCRs with a constant-region primer and V-primer adapter. TCRdb re-analysed the reads in MiXCR, keeping a single row per CDR3 protein. Of tens of thousands of distinct CDR3 sequences in the sample, about 17% were seen once.

This clonotype originated in a male donor with prostate cancer. The material sequenced was PBMCs, taken after low-dose radiotherapy plus immunotherapy. V usage is TRBV20-1 and J usage is TRBJ2-1; the match to TRBD2 covers 7 bases. The CDR3 sequence: CSATNPTGGQFF. CDR3 nucleotide sequence: TGCAGTGCTACGAATCCGACGGGAGGGCAGTTCTTC.